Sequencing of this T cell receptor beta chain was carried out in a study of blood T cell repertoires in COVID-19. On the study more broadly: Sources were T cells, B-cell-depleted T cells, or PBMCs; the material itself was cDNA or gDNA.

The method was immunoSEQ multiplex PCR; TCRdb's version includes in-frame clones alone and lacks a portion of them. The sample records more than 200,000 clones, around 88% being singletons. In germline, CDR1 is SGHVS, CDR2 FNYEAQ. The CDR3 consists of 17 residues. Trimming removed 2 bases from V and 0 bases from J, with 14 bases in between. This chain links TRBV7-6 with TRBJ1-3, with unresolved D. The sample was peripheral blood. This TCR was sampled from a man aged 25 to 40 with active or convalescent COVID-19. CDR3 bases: TGTGCCAGCAGCTTAAAACCTCCGTCGGGCTCTGGAAACACCATATATTTT. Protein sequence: CASSLKPPSGSGNTIYF.